This entry lists 20 T cell receptor beta chains sequenced from one sample in a study of cytomegalovirus exposure and HLA in healthy donors. Measured with immunoSEQ multiplex PCR; TCRdb has only the in-frame clones, and not every one. This repertoire shows 100,000 to 120,000 clones, 85% to 90% found once; its top ten account for more than 1.4%. The sequenced sample was PBMCs. The source is a woman aged 25-40 years in good health and CMV-seropositive.

The rearrangement uses TRBV28 and TRBJ2-7; the match to TRBD2 covers 9 bases. V shed 5 bases and J 1 base; nucleotides not matched to a gene: 9. The germline CDR1 and CDR2 sequences are MDHEN and SYDVKM. The CDR3 spans 16 residues. DNA for the CDR3: TGTGCCAGCAGTCTCCCATCTAGCGGGGCTTCCTACGAGCAGTACTTC. It codes for CASSLPSSGASYEQYF.

The rearrangement joins TRBV12-5 to TRBJ2-3; the D is unclear. The V gene's germline CDR1 is LGHNT and CDR2 FRNRAP. Deletions cut 0 bases from V and 6 bases from J, with 13 bases between. CDR3 length equals 15 residues. The CDR3 DNA reads TGTGCTAGTGGTTTGGTACCTCTAGATGCGGATACGCAGTATTTT. Protein sequence: CASGLVPLDADTQYF.

V is TRBV20-1 and J is TRBJ2-3, with D hard to call. The CDR3 covers 11 residues. The V gene's germline CDR1 is DFQATT and CDR2 SNEGSKA (reference sequence). Trimming took 4 bases from V and 7 from J, leaving 9 bases between them. The CDR3 DNA follows: TGCAGTGCTATCCACACGAATACGCAGTATTTT. Amino acids: CSAIHTNTQYF.

This clone appeared once. The chain is built from TRBV5-6 and TRBJ2-5; 8 bases map to TRBD2. CDR1 is SGHDT, CDR2 YYEEEE, per germline. V shed 0 bases, J shed 1 base, and the junction held 8 bases outside the gene matches. The CDR3 has 17 amino acids. The CDR3 region has the DNA TGTGCCAGCAGCTTGGGTCATCAGCGGGGGTTCCAAGAGACCCAGTACTTC. This codes for CASSLGHQRGFQETQYF.

CDR3 region: CATSSGTSGGMGYTF. DNA of the CDR3: TGTGCCACCAGCAGCGGCACCTCAGGGGGCATGGGCTACACCTTC. This sequence joins TRBV15 and TRBJ1-2, with 8 bases that match TRBD1. The germline V gene encodes CDR1 LNHNV and CDR2 YYDKDF (reference sequence). V gave up 3 bases and J gave up 8 bases; unmatched junction bases: 11. The CDR3 sequence is 15 residues long.

The CDR3 loop reads CQSVGGRGYNEQFF. CDR3 in DNA: TGTCAAAGCGTCGGCGGGAGGGGGTACAATGAGCAGTTCTTC. This sequence joins TRBV2 and TRBJ2-1, with TRBD2 matching over 9 bases. Germline V gene lookup returns CDR1 SNHLY and CDR2 FYNNEI. CDR3 length: 14 residues.

This clone was picked up a small number of times. This rearrangement joins TRBV6-5 to TRBJ2-1; D gene uncertain. This CDR3 has 15 amino acids. Trimming left V 6 bases short and J 0 bases short, with 12 bases between. In germline, CDR1 is MNHEY, CDR2 SVGAGI. CDR3 loop: CASRLTLSSYNEQFF. The CDR3 DNA follows: TGTGCCAGCAGGCTAACCCTGAGCTCCTACAATGAGCAGTTCTTC.

A few counts support this clone. The chain has TRBV19 and TRBJ2-7; 7 bases agree with TRBD2. Germline V gene lookup returns CDR1 LNHDA and CDR2 SQIVND (reference sequence). CDR3 size: 15 residues. Trimming removed 5 bases from V and 3 bases from J; junction bases left unmatched: 10. CDR3 nucleotide sequence: TGTGCCAGTAGTGTCAAGGGCGGGAGAGGCTACGAGCAGTACTTC. It yields the protein CASSVKGGRGYEQYF.

The chain uses TRBV29-1 and TRBJ1-2, with TRBD1 identical over 9 bases. Germline lookup yields CDR1 SQVTM and CDR2 ANQGSEA. This CDR3 contains 13 residues. Losses at the gene ends were 7 bases for V and 3 bases for J; bases not matched to a gene: 6. The chain's CDR3 is CSATGGEDYGYTF. The CDR3 DNA follows: TGCAGCGCCACAGGGGGCGAGGACTATGGCTACACCTTC.

The J gene is TRBJ2-7, the V gene TRBV5-1, with D perhaps TRBD1 (6 bases). From germline, CDR1 is SGHRS and CDR2 YFSETQ. This CDR3 is 12 amino acids long. V was trimmed by 7 bases and J by 2 bases, leaving 10 bases between them. The chain's CDR3 is CASRKGAYEQYF. The CDR3 DNA follows: TGCGCCAGCCGCAAGGGGGCCTACGAGCAGTACTTC.

The rearrangement uses TRBV10-3 and TRBJ2-1; 7 bases fit TRBD2. The germline V gene encodes CDR1 ENHRY and CDR2 SYGVKD. V was clipped by 6 bases and J by 0 bases; unmatched bases: 5. This CDR3 has 15 residues. In nucleotides, the CDR3 is TGTGCCATCAGGGAGCGGGATTCCTCCTACAATGAGCAGTTCTTC. It translates to CAIRERDSSYNEQFF.

The gene calls are TRBV5-1 and TRBJ1-6; D is undetermined. The CDR3 length is 16 residues. Trimming shortened V by 0 bases and J by 7 bases, and 14 bases separated the two germline ends. In germline, CDR1 is SGHRS, CDR2 YFSETQ. The DNA for the CDR3 is TGCGCCAGCAGCTTGGAAGGGAGCCCTCAAAATTCACCCCTCCACTTT. Its protein is CASSLEGSPQNSPLHF.

This chain links TRBV28 with TRBJ1-1; the D gene is possibly TRBD1 (6 bases). Germline CDR1 is MDHEN and CDR2 is SYDVKM. CDR3 length: 15 residues. V was clipped by 6 bases and J by 6 bases, with 20 bases between them. The CDR3 nucleotides are TGTGCCAGCAGGTTACAGGGTCAGTCAACTCCTGAAGCTTTCTTT. It encodes CASRLQGQSTPEAFF.

This clone was counted a single time. The genes are TRBV6-1 and TRBJ2-1; 9 positions match TRBD2. V dropped 10 bases and J dropped 10; count of bases not matched to a gene: 14. The CDR3 totals 14 residues. CDR1 is MNHNS and CDR2 is SASEGT in the germline V gene. The CDR3 nucleotides are TGTGCCACCCAGCGGATAGCGGGAGTAGGCGAGCAGTTCTTC. Translation: CATQRIAGVGEQFF.

The count of this clone is one. This rearrangement joins TRBV7-8 to TRBJ1-1; D is undetermined. The CDR3 consists of 12 residues. The V end was cut by 2 bases, the J end by 4 bases, with 5 bases between. Germline CDR1 is SGHVS and CDR2 is FQNEAQ. The CDR3 is CASSLSSTEAFF. CDR3 in DNA: TGTGCCAGCAGCTTAAGTAGCACTGAAGCTTTCTTT. The full variable domain, with the rest looked up from reference TRBV7-8 and TRBJ1-1, is GAGVSQSPRYKVAKRGQDVALRCDPISGHVSLFWYQQALGQGPEFLTYFQNEAQLDKSGLPSDRFFAERPEGSVSTLKIQRTQQEDSAVYLCASSLSSTEAFFGQGTRLTVV.

The chain joins TRBV29-1 to TRBJ1-2; 10 nucleotides line up with TRBD1. V trimming: 4 bases; J trimming: 8 bases; junction bases outside the gene matches: 7. This CDR3 region has 13 residues. From germline, CDR1 is SQVTM and CDR2 ANQGSEA. The CDR3 bases are TGCAGCGTTGGTAATAGACAGGGGGCCGGCTACACCTTC. Protein: CSVGNRQGAGYTF.

The chain employs TRBV5-4 and TRBJ2-3, with D perhaps TRBD2 (5 bases). CDR3 size: 12 residues. Germline V lookup: CDR1 SGHNT, CDR2 YYREEE (reference sequence). V dropped 4 bases and J dropped 6 bases, with 9 bases sitting between them. DNA for the CDR3: TGTGCCAGCAGCATTCAGCGGGATACGCAGTATTTT. Translating gives CASSIQRDTQYF.

The rearrangement links TRBV5-1 to TRBJ2-2, with TRBD2 matching 11 bases. Germline lookup yields CDR1 SGHRS and CDR2 YFSETQ. Trimming took 4 bases from V and 4 from J; bases not matched to a gene: 6. The CDR3 is made up of 16 amino acids. The CDR3: CASSPGLAGRTGELFF. CDR3 nucleotides: TGCGCCAGCAGCCCTGGACTAGCGGGTCGCACCGGGGAGCTGTTTTTT.

This clone was seen a single time. J is TRBJ2-2 and V is TRBV19; TRBD2 matches 10 bases. The V segment lost 7 bases and the J segment 0 bases; nucleotides outside the gene matches: 8. The germline V gene encodes CDR1 LNHDA and CDR2 SQIVND (reference sequence). This CDR3 spans 17 amino acids. In DNA form, the CDR3 reads TGTGCCAGTACCGGGGGGCTAGCGGGAGCGAACACCGGGGAGCTGTTTTTT. This gives the protein CASTGGLAGANTGELFF.

The chain uses TRBV9 and TRBJ2-1; 7 nucleotides match TRBD1. The trim removed 0 bases at V and 5 bases at J, leaving 5 bases unmatched. This CDR3 has 15 amino acids. Germline V gene data show CDR1 as SGDLS and CDR2 as YYNGEE. CDR3 nucleotide sequence: TGTGCCAGCAGCGTAGTTGGGACAGAGAACAATGAGCAGTTCTTC. It is translated as CASSVVGTENNEQFF.